Shown below are 16 T cell receptor beta chains from a single sample sequenced in a study of blood T cells in healthy people across ages. A J-beta primer mix and a sample-barcoded 5' primer were used in a second PCR of about 7 to 12 cycles. Via MiXCR, TCRdb re-called the 5' RACE reads, giving one row per CDR3 protein. The sample lists about 1.6 million distinct CDR3 sequences, around 35% occurring once. Input material: blood. The receptors come from a woman in her twenties or thirties in good health.

This clonotype was counted between two and nine times. The V gene is TRBV7-2, the J gene TRBJ2-7; a weak D match, TRBD1 (7 bases). V was cut by 1 base and J by 2 bases, with 12 bases left in between. Germline loops: CDR1 SGHTA, CDR2 FQGNSA. This CDR3 contains 15 residues. The chain's CDR3 is CASSLGRGQTYEQYF. Here the CDR3 DNA reads TGTGCCAGCAGCTTAGGGAGGGGACAGACCTACGAGCAGTACTTC.

V and J are TRBV3-1 and TRBJ1-4, with TRBD1 as a possible D gene (5 bases). The V gene's germline CDR1 is LGHDT and CDR2 YNNKEL (reference sequence). Between the trimmed V and J ends, which lost 6 bases and 0 bases, there was a span of 14 bases. The CDR3 totals 16 residues. The CDR3 nucleotides are TGTGCCAGCAGTTCCTTCACAGGCGCAACTAATGAAAAACTGTTTTTT. Amino acids: CASSSFTGATNEKLFF.

This clonotype has only a few counts. This chain joins TRBV29-1 and TRBJ2-2; 8 bases are a match to TRBD2. The length of the CDR3 is 16 residues. From germline, CDR1 is SQVTM and CDR2 ANQGSEA. Trimming cost V 5 bases and J 0 bases; bases outside gene matches: 8. The CDR3 region is CSVRAGVTSNTGELFF. CDR3 sequence (DNA): TGCAGCGTTAGAGCGGGGGTTACCTCGAACACCGGGGAGCTGTTTTTT.

At least ten counts were recorded for this clonotype. The gene calls are TRBV6-5 and TRBJ2-3; the D is unclear. The V and J ends lost 10 bases and 3 bases respectively, with 14 bases between them. The CDR3 has 13 residues. Per germline, CDR1 MNHEY and CDR2 SVGAGI. The DNA for the CDR3 is TGTGCCACCTCTAATACGAAAACAGATACGCAGTATTTT. It is translated as CATSNTKTDTQYF.

This clonotype appeared a few times. The gene calls are TRBV27 and TRBJ2-2, with D unclear. CDR3 length equals 14 residues. Between the trimmed V and J ends, which lost 0 bases and 2 bases, there was a span of 4 bases. Per the germline V gene, CDR1 is MNHEY and CDR2 is SMNVEV (reference sequence). CDR3 loop: CASSLSVNTGELFF. The DNA of the CDR3 is TGTGCCAGCAGTTTATCGGTTAACACCGGGGAGCTGTTTTTT.

The rearrangement links TRBV25-1 to TRBJ1-1, with D perhaps TRBD1 (5 bases). The CDR3 sequence is 13 residues long. Germline CDR1 and CDR2: MGHDK and SYGVNS. V lost 10 bases, J lost 5 bases, and 17 bases lay in between. CDR3 protein: CATPRQGGTEAFF. CDR3 DNA: TGTGCCACCCCGAGGCAGGGCGGGACTGAAGCTTTCTTT.

The chain employs TRBV5-1 and TRBJ2-7, with 7 nucleotides matching TRBD1. Germline trimming cut 4 bases from V and 8 bases from J; bases unmatched to any gene: 9. The germline gives CDR1 SGHRS, CDR2 YFSETQ. The CDR3 extends over 13 amino acids. CDR3: CASSARQGTQQYF. The CDR3 coding sequence is TGCGCCAGCAGCGCACGACAGGGTACACAGCAGTACTTC.

The rearrangement links TRBV20-1 to TRBJ2-7; 7 nucleotides match TRBD2. There are 14 residues in the CDR3. Germline V gene lookup returns CDR1 DFQATT and CDR2 SNEGSKA (reference sequence). The ends lost 6 bases at V and 1 base at J; junction bases unmatched: 9. The CDR3 loop reads CSARGVAGSYEQYF. CDR3 nucleotide sequence: TGCAGTGCACGCGGGGTAGCGGGTTCCTACGAGCAGTACTTC.

The table lists this clonotype with a few counts. The chain uses TRBV27 and TRBJ2-4; D unresolved. Looked up from germline, CDR1 is MNHEY and CDR2 is SMNVEV (reference sequence). The V end lost 2 bases, the J end lost 1 base, and 12 bases lay between the germline ends. The length of the CDR3 is 16 residues. The CDR3 DNA follows: TGTGCCAGCAGTTTAATCGCGACGGCGGCCAAAAACATTCAGTACTTC. This codes for CASSLIATAAKNIQYF.

This clonotype has only a few counts. The J gene is TRBJ2-5, the V gene TRBV6-2 or TRBV6-3, with 7 bases fitting TRBD1. CDR1 is MNHEY and CDR2 is SVGEGT in the germline V gene. The V and J ends lost 4 bases and 5 bases, in that order; junction bases with no gene match: 7. The CDR3 is made up of 14 amino acids. The CDR3 sequence is CASSFWTGLETQYF. DNA of the CDR3: TGTGCCAGCAGTTTTTGGACAGGTCTGGAGACCCAGTACTTC.

The CDR3 is CSASSVSGTDTQYF. CDR3 bases: TGCAGTGCTAGTTCGGTTAGTGGCACAGATACGCAGTATTTT. The V call is TRBV20-1, the J call TRBJ2-3; D is ambiguous. Germline CDR1 reads DFQATT; CDR2 reads SNEGSKA (reference sequence). V lost 3 bases and J lost 1, with 11 bases in between. CDR3 length: 14 amino acids.

This rearrangement joins TRBV10-3 to TRBJ2-3, with TRBD1 as a possible D gene (6 bases). V shed 6 bases and J shed 0 bases, with 7 bases lying between them. There are 13 residues in the CDR3. The germline CDR1 and CDR2 sequences are ENHRY and SYGVKD. This CDR3 reads CAIRDSSTDTQYF. The CDR3 bases are TGTGCCATCAGGGACAGTAGCACAGATACGCAGTATTTT.

This clonotype was observed a few times. The chain has TRBV4-1 and TRBJ1-1, with D unresolved. The CDR3 length is 14 residues. V was clipped by 1 base and J by 4 bases, with 10 bases between them. The germline gives CDR1 MGHRA, CDR2 YSYEKL. In DNA, the CDR3 is TGCGCCAGCAGCCAAGCAGTGACCTTCACTGAAGCTTTCTTT. Translated, it gives CASSQAVTFTEAFF.

The chain employs TRBV20-1 and TRBJ2-7, with D perhaps matching TRBD1 (5 bases). The CDR3 sequence is 13 residues long. Germline CDR1 is DFQATT and CDR2 is SNEGSKA (reference sequence). The ends were cut back, 5 bases at V and 0 bases at J, with 11 bases in the middle. DNA of the CDR3: TGCAGTGCTTTAGACAGTCCCTCCTACGAGCAGTACTTC. Translated, it gives CSALDSPSYEQYF.

This clonotype was observed a few times. This sequence joins TRBV20-1 and TRBJ2-3; D unresolved. The V gene's germline CDR1 is DFQATT and CDR2 SNEGSKA (reference sequence). The V and J ends lost 5 bases and 2 bases respectively, with 5 bases between them. The CDR3 sequence is 11 residues long. For the CDR3, the DNA is TGCAGTGCTCCTAACACAGATACGCAGTATTTT. It specifies CSAPNTDTQYF.

CDR3 bases: TGCAGTGCTAGAGAGATGGACAGGGAAACAAAGCAAGCTTTCTTT. Amino acids: CSAREMDRETKQAFF. This chain joins TRBV20-1 and TRBJ1-1; TRBD1 aligns across 8 bases. V shed 0 bases and J 9 bases; nucleotides not matched to a gene: 12. The CDR3 spans 15 residues. Germline lookup yields CDR1 DFQATT and CDR2 SNEGSKA (reference sequence).